These T cell receptor beta chains were read from a single sample in a study of cytomegalovirus exposure and HLA in healthy donors. Clones were sequenced by immunoSEQ multiplex PCR, and TCRdb holds only the in-frame ones, with some missing. This table has some 71,000 clones, about 70% appearing once. Source material: PBMCs. These receptors all come from a man aged 40-50 years in good health and CMV-seropositive. Both conserved end residues are trimmed from each CDR3.

j_call v_call cdr3_aa
TRBJ2-7 TRBV28 ASSSGAGGPGEQY
TRBJ1-1 TRBV5-4 ASSLSRGAGEAF
TRBJ2-6 TRBV27 ASSHAGTGVSGANVLT
TRBJ2-7 TRBV5-1 ASSLAGTSSYEQY
TRBJ1-2 TRBV5-1 ASSLFPGQGNYGYT
TRBJ1-5 TRBV6-1 ASSILNQPQH
TRBJ1-1 TRBV19 ASSPSPPGNTEAF
TRBJ1-1 TRBV11-2 ASSFSGMNTEAF
TRBJ1-1 TRBV11-2 ASSLLVTEAF
TRBJ1-1 TRBV6-5 ASSSDRVGAF
TRBJ1-2 TRBV9 ASSVAPGSGYT
TRBJ1-1 TRBV5-4 ASSLERANTEAF
TRBJ2-7 TRBV6-6 ASYSRDSRGEQY
TRBJ2-7 TRBV5-1 ASSPSPGQGPYEQY
TRBJ2-3 TRBV5-6 ASTGGTSTDTQY
TRBJ1-2 TRBV7-3 ASSPDREAGYT
TRBJ2-3 TRBV9 ASSSQADTQY
TRBJ1-2 TRBV10-3 AIQTSRSLASPSYGYT
TRBJ1-5 TRBV28 ASSFPTYPGQVMIGSNQPQH
TRBJ2-3 TRBV6-1 ASSESRFSGGEDTQY